The clone carrying this TCR beta chain occurred a few times. This entry is derived from a study of response to subunit inactivated influenza vaccine. The length of the CDR3 is 15 residues. The J segment lost 6 bases and the V segment lost 0 bases, leaving 5 bases of the junction unmatched. Germline values: CDR1 SGDLS, CDR2 YYNGEE. TCRdb reprocessed the RT-PCR reads via MiXCR and lists one record per CDR3 protein. This sample has 150,000 to 200,000 distinct CDR3 sequences, with around 12% found just once. These records were also assigned to another study, of T cells expressing NK-cell markers. As that report states: 5'RACE template switching with UMIs generated TCR beta cDNA.

The TCR comes from a man aged 45-65 years who received an inactivated influenza vaccine. Sample: CD8+ T cells sorted from PBMCs, taken 11 to 12 days after vaccination. The chain recombines TRBV9 with TRBJ2-7; 11 nucleotides match TRBD2. The DNA of the CDR3 is TGTGCCAGCAGCGTAGGACTAGCGGGACAGCTCGAGCAGTACTTC. Translating gives CASSVGLAGQLEQYF.